This entry lists 9 T cell receptor beta chains sequenced from one sample in a study of naive and memory T cell subsets. The beta constant-region primer was an equimolar mix of two oligonucleotides covering TRBC1 and TRBC2. One entry per CDR3 protein, called by TCRdb with MiXCR from the UMI-ligation and nested PCR reads. The sample holds around 35,000 distinct CDR3 sequences; 10% to 15% are singletons and the top ten take approximately 20%. The sequencing input was effector memory CD4+ T cells from blood. Subset noted: effector memory, CD45RA- CD27-. Receptor source: a human donor in good health.

The chain has TRBV20-1 and TRBJ1-2; 7 bases match TRBD1. Germline CDR1 and CDR2: DFQATT and SNEGSKA (reference sequence). This CDR3 has 16 amino acids. V lost 3 bases, J lost 4 bases, and 14 bases stayed unmatched. CDR3 residues: CSASILRDSLSYGYTF. The CDR3 nucleotides read TGCAGTGCTAGTATACTTAGGGACAGTCTTAGCTATGGCTACACCTTC.

The sample holds many counts of this clonotype. The chain uses TRBV12-3 or TRBV12-4 and TRBJ2-3, with 9 bases matching TRBD1. This CDR3 has 14 amino acids. V trimming: 7 bases; J trimming: 4 bases; junction bases outside the gene matches: 6. DNA for the CDR3: TGTGCCAGCACCCTGGGGACAGGGTCAGATACGCAGTATTTT. Residues: CASTLGTGSDTQYF.

This clonotype was seen repeatedly, ten times or more. J is TRBJ1-2 and V is TRBV30; 10 bases line up with TRBD1. Germline loops: CDR1 GTSNPN, CDR2 SVGIG (reference sequence). The CDR3 runs 13 residues. Trimming removed 8 bases from V and 2 bases from J; junction bases left unmatched: 5. The CDR3 is CARGQGGNYGYTF. Here the CDR3 DNA reads TGTGCCCGCGGACAGGGGGGGAACTATGGCTACACCTTC. The full variable domain, rest sourced from reference TRBV30 and TRBJ1-2, is SQTIHQWPATLVQPVGSPLSLECTVEGTSNPNLYWYRQAAGRGLQLLFYSVGIGQISSEVPQNLSASRPQDRQFILSSKKLLLSDSGFYLCARGQGGNYGYTFGSGTRLTVV.

This chain links TRBV25-1 with TRBJ1-1; perhaps TRBD1 as D (6 bases). CDR1 is MGHDK and CDR2 is SYGVNS in the germline V gene. The V end lost 3 bases, the J end lost 8 bases, and 10 bases lay between the germline ends. This CDR3 is built from 12 residues. As DNA, the CDR3 is TGTGCCAGCAGTGATGTGGACAGAGAAGCTTTCTTT. As protein: CASSDVDREAFF.

J is TRBJ2-5 and V is TRBV10-3; no definite D call. V was shortened by 0 bases and J by 4 bases, with 12 bases between the two germline ends. The CDR3 is 15 residues long. The germline gives CDR1 ENHRY, CDR2 SYGVKD. CDR3 protein: CAISESVGFAETQYF. The CDR3 bases are TGTGCCATCAGTGAGTCTGTGGGGTTTGCAGAGACCCAGTACTTC.

This chain uses TRBV7-9 with TRBJ2-1; 9 bases align to TRBD2. The trim removed 8 bases at V and 6 bases at J, leaving 11 bases unmatched. Germline-derived CDR1 and CDR2 are SEHNR and FQNEAQ (reference sequence). The CDR3 loop spans 15 amino acids. CDR3 protein: CASRPDRLAANEQFF. DNA for the CDR3: TGTGCCAGCCGCCCGGACAGACTAGCGGCCAATGAGCAGTTCTTC.

This clonotype was seen ten or more times. The genes are TRBV5-6 and TRBJ2-3; D uncertain. CDR1 and CDR2 from the germline V gene are SGHDT and YYEEEE. With 2 bases removed from V and 6 bases from J, the gap between germline ends came to 7 bases. The CDR3 has 12 amino acids. The CDR3 sequence is CASSFFADTQYF. In nucleotides, the CDR3 is TGTGCCAGCAGCTTCTTTGCCGATACGCAGTATTTT.

This clonotype came up a few times. The chain links TRBV29-1 to TRBJ1-5; D may be TRBD1 (6 bases). The CDR3 totals 13 residues. In germline, CDR1 is SQVTM, CDR2 ANQGSEA. Between the trimmed V and J ends, which lost 5 bases and 7 bases, there was a span of 15 bases. CDR3 sequence (DNA): TGCAGCGTTAAAGGGGGACACAACCAGCCCCAGCATTTT. Protein: CSVKGGHNQPQHF.

This clonotype appeared many times. The chain employs TRBV11-2 and TRBJ1-2; D is perhaps TRBD1 (5 bases). This CDR3 is built from 12 residues. V lost 5 bases and J lost 2, with 6 bases in between. Germline V gives CDR1 SGHAT, CDR2 FQNNGV. The CDR3 loop reads CASSDSNYGYTF. The CDR3 DNA follows: TGTGCCAGCAGCGACAGCAACTATGGCTACACCTTC.